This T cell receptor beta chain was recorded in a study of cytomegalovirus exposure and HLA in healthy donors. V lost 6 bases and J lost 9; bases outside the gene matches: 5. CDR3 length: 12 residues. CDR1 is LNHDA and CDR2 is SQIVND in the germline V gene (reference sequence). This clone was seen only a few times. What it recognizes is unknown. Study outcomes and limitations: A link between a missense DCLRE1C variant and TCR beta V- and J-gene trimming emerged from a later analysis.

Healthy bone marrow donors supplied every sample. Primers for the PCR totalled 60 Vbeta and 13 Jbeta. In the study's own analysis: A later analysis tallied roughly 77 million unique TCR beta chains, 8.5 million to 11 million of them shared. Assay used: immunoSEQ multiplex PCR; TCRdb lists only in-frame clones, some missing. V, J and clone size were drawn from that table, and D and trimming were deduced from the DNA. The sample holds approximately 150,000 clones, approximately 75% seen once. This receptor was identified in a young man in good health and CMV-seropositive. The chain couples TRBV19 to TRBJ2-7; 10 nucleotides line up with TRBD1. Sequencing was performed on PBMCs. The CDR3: CASSTTGGVQYF. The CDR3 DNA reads TGTGCCAGTAGCACGACAGGGGGCGTGCAGTACTTC.